A selection of T cell receptor beta chains follows, all from one sample in a study of T-cell reconstitution after alpha-beta-depleted transplantation in children. Each CDR3 protein gets one entry after TCRdb re-called the PCR reads with MiXCR. The table has 440,000 or so distinct CDR3 sequences, over 40% seen once. This material consisted of PBMCs, taken before TCRalphabeta/CD19-depleted stem cell transplant. These receptors were collected from a girl aged 2-10 years with aplastic anemia, due to receive a stem cell transplant. The CDR3 runs from the conserved cysteine through the conserved F or W. The D gene is left open where the match is weak. Size is omitted from some rows. Given values are once, few, many or a class for expanded clones.

.	TRBV28	once	TRBJ2-7	TGTGCCAGCAGTTCACCGGCGAGAAACGAGCAGTACTTC	CASSSPARNEQYF
TRBD1	TRBV30	.	TRBJ2-3	TGTGCCTGGACCATGACAGGGGAGGTGACAGATACGCAGTATTTT	CAWTMTGEVTDTQYF
.	TRBV10-3	many	TRBJ1-1	TGTGCCATCAGCGCGAACACTGAAGCTTTCTTT	CAISANTEAFF
TRBD2	TRBV2	.	TRBJ2-3	TGTGCCAGCAGCACCGCGTTGCGGGAGTTAGATACGCAGTATTTT	CASSTALRELDTQYF
TRBD2	TRBV27	many	TRBJ2-1	TGTGCCAGCAGGGAACTAGCGGGCAGGGATGAGCAGTTCTTC	CASRELAGRDEQFF
.	TRBV5-1	.	TRBJ2-5	TGCGCCAGCAGCCAGGAGTACCAAGAGACCCAGTACTTC	CASSQEYQETQYF
.	TRBV11-1	.	TRBJ1-1	TGTGCCAGCAGCGCGACCATAGACGCCACTGAAGCTTTCTTT	CASSATIDATEAFF
TRBD2	TRBV15	once	TRBJ2-3	TGTGCCACCAGCAGAGGTTTTATTGGCGGGAGGGTCACAGATACGCAGTATTTT	CATSRGFIGGRVTDTQYF
.	TRBV5-1	.	TRBJ2-7	TGCGCCAGCAGCTTGGCAGGTCGTGCCTACGAGCAGTACTTC	CASSLAGRAYEQYF
TRBD2	TRBV20-1	.	TRBJ2-1	TGCAGTGCTAGAGATATGGGCGGGAGCCTCGTTGAGCAGTTCTTC	CSARDMGGSLVEQFF
.	TRBV4-1	.	TRBJ2-3	TGCGCCAGCAGCCAAGTACAGACTAGTAGATTAGCAGATACGCAGTATTTT	CASSQVQTSRLADTQYF
TRBD2	TRBV12-3/TRBV12-4	.	TRBJ2-2	TGTGCCAGCAGTCGGCGGACTAGCGGGAGAAGGAACACCGGGGAGCTGTTTTTT	CASSRRTSGRRNTGELFF
.	TRBV19	few	TRBJ1-2	TGTGCCAGTAGGAATCGGGGCTACACCTTC	CASRNRGYTF
.	TRBV12-3/TRBV12-4	.	TRBJ2-2	TGTGCCAGCAGTTTAGGCCAGGCGTTCACCGGGGAGCTGTTTTTT	CASSLGQAFTGELFF
.	TRBV25-1	.	TRBJ2-3	TGTGCCAGCAGTGAATACGGGGCGATAGATACGCAGTATTTT	CASSEYGAIDTQYF
TRBD1	TRBV11-2	many	TRBJ1-6	TGTGCCAGCAGGGCGCCGGGACAGGGGTTTCCCTATTCACCCCTCCACTTT	CASRAPGQGFPYSPLHF
.	TRBV18	few	TRBJ2-1	TGTGCCAGCTCACCCGAGAGCTATACCTACAATGAGCAGTTCTTC	CASSPESYTYNEQFF
.	TRBV12-3/TRBV12-4	few	TRBJ2-5	TGTGCCAGCAGTTTAAGAAGGACCCAGTACTTC	CASSLRRTQYF
.	TRBV6-2/TRBV6-3	.	TRBJ1-1	TGTGCCAGCAGTTACCCCGGGGAGGGACTGATGAACACTGAAGCTTTCTTT	CASSYPGEGLMNTEAFF
TRBD2	TRBV7-2	.	TRBJ2-1	TGTGCCAGCAGCTTAGCAGCCGGGAGGACGAAATCCTACAATGAGCAGTTCTTC	CASSLAAGRTKSYNEQFF
.	TRBV30	few	TRBJ1-5	TGTGCCTGGAGTCTCGGGGCTAGCAATCAGCCCCAGCATTTT	CAWSLGASNQPQHF
.	TRBV5-5	.	TRBJ2-3	TGTGCCAGCAGCGCTAGTAATACGCAGTATTTT	CASSASNTQYF
.	TRBV3-1	.	TRBJ2-7	TGTGCCAGCAGCCAAGTTTTCGAGAGTTACGAGCAGTACTTC	CASSQVFESYEQYF
.	TRBV10-3	.	TRBJ1-1	TGTGCCATCAGTGAGCCAGCGGGGGGCTCCATGAACACTGAAGCTTTCTTT	CAISEPAGGSMNTEAFF